The 32 T cell receptor beta chains in this list originate from one sample, sequenced in a study of cytomegalovirus exposure and HLA in healthy donors. PCR primers comprised 60 Vbeta and 13 Jbeta primers. Profiling relied on immunoSEQ multiplex PCR, and the TCRdb table lists in-frame clones only, not all of them. The data show roughly 150,000 clones, 73% seen once. Sequenced: PBMCs. The origin of the receptors is a woman under 30 in good health and CMV-seropositive.

In nucleotides, the CDR3 is TGTGCCAGCAGGAATCTGACAGGGCTCGACGGGGAGCTGTTTTTT. This sequence encodes CASRNLTGLDGELFF. The gene calls are TRBV21-1 and TRBJ2-2; the table's TRBD1 call for D was not verified on the DNA. TRBV21-1 is a recognized pseudogene. The CDR3 has 15 amino acids.

This chain connects TRBV5-4 to TRBJ2-5; 11 bases are shared with TRBD2. Germline trimming cut 2 bases from V and 2 bases from J; bases unmatched to any gene: 2. Germline CDR1 is SGHNT and CDR2 is YYREEE (reference sequence). This CDR3 spans 15 amino acids. The CDR3 DNA reads TGTGCCAGCAGCTTCCTAGCGGGGGGACAAGAGACCCAGTACTTC. Encoded protein: CASSFLAGGQETQYF. Complete variable domain (other parts from reference TRBV5-4 and TRBJ2-5): ETGVTQSPTHLIKTRGQQVTLRCSSQSGHNTVSWYQQALGQGPQFIFQYYREEENGRGNFPPRFSGLQFPNYSSELNVNALELDDSALYLCASSFLAGGQETQYFGPGTRLLVL.

This clone was seen only once. The chain has TRBV6-1 and TRBJ2-7; a weak D match, TRBD1 (6 bases). Germline V gives CDR1 MNHNS, CDR2 SASEGT. The V end was cut by 11 bases, the J end by 3 bases, with 20 bases between. This CDR3 has 14 residues. CDR3 sequence reads: CAPPFGPGDYEQYF. In nucleotides, the CDR3 is TGTGCCCCCCCGTTTGGTCCAGGGGACTACGAGCAGTACTTC.

There are a few counts of this clone. The chain links TRBV9 to TRBJ1-5, with D tentatively TRBD1 (5 bases). The CDR3 covers 15 residues. Germline V gene data show CDR1 as SGDLS and CDR2 as YYNGEE. V lost 4 bases and J 3 bases, leaving 14 bases between the germline ends. The CDR3 region is CASSLHKGHNQPQHF. The CDR3 DNA sequence: TGTGCCAGCAGCTTACACAAGGGGCACAATCAGCCCCAGCATTTT.

This sequence joins TRBV14 and TRBJ2-5, with D possibly being TRBD2 (7 bases). The DNA end is more similar to TRBJ2-7, so the J call may be wrong. From germline, CDR1 is SGHDN and CDR2 FVKESK. This CDR3 is built from 14 residues. The CDR3 loop reads CASSQGGLADEQYF. The CDR3 coding sequence is TGTGCCAGCAGCCAAGGGGGGCTAGCGGACGAGCAGTACTTC.

V and J are TRBV7-3 and TRBJ2-7, with TRBD2 identical over 12 bases. CDR3 length: 13 amino acids. Germline CDR1 SGHTA, CDR2 FQGTGA. With V trimmed by 4 bases and J by 7 bases, 2 bases remained unmatched. The CDR3, as DNA: TGTGCCAGCAGCTGGACTAGCGGGGCGGAGCAGTACTTC. Translating it yields CASSWTSGAEQYF.

The table lists this clone with a few counts. The chain carries TRBV6-5 and TRBJ1-6; the match to TRBD1 covers 8 bases. Trimming removed 7 bases from V and 9 bases from J; junction bases left unmatched: 11. The length of the CDR3 is 15 residues. Germline V gene data show CDR1 as MNHEY and CDR2 as SVGAGI. The DNA of the CDR3 is TGTGCCAGCACCCGGCGAACTGGGACAGGTTCACCCCTCCACTTT. It translates to CASTRRTGTGSPLHF.

This chain uses TRBV9 with TRBJ2-3; the D gene is possibly TRBD1 (6 bases). CDR1 and CDR2 (germline): SGDLS, YYNGEE. Trimming pared 0 bases from V and 0 bases from J, leaving 11 bases between. The CDR3 totals 16 residues. CDR3 bases: TGTGCCAGCAGCGTAGAGGGGGACCCTAGCACAGATACGCAGTATTTT. The encoded protein is CASSVEGDPSTDTQYF.

The genes are TRBV4-1 and TRBJ1-4; D is possibly TRBD1 (6 bases). In germline, CDR1 is MGHRA, CDR2 YSYEKL. The CDR3 totals 15 residues. V was clipped by 2 bases and J by 7 bases, with 14 bases between them. Written as DNA, the CDR3 is TGCGCCAGCAGCCAAAACAGGGCAGGAAGTGAAAAACTGTTTTTT. Translating gives CASSQNRAGSEKLFF.

This clone was detected only a few times. The V call is TRBV7-9, the J call TRBJ1-1, with 8 bases fitting TRBD1. From germline, CDR1 is SEHNR and CDR2 FQNEAQ (reference sequence). There are 18 residues in the CDR3. Trimming at V came to 2 bases and at J to 1 base, leaving 12 bases not matched to a gene. The CDR3 DNA reads as TGTGCCAGCAGCTTAACCCCCGTATCAGGGGGCGCGAACACTGAAGCTTTCTTT. It translates to CASSLTPVSGGANTEAFF.

This clone was found a few times. Additional DNA sequences in this sample encode the identical CDR3. CDR3 nucleotides: TGTGCCAGCAGCCAAGGACAGAACACTGAAGCTTTCTTT. Translating gives CASSQGQNTEAFF. This chain uses TRBV14 with TRBJ1-1; D remains ambiguous. CDR1 SGHDN and CDR2 FVKESK come from the germline V gene. V was pared by 1 base and J by 1 base, with 4 bases between. This CDR3 has 13 residues.

The chain is built from TRBV2 and TRBJ1-1; TRBD1 matches at 7 bases. The CDR3 is made up of 13 amino acids. V was pared by 8 bases and J by 0 bases, with 3 bases of the junction left unmatched. Germline V lookup: CDR1 SNHLY, CDR2 FYNNEI. The CDR3 spells CASSGQLNTEAFF. DNA for the CDR3: TGTGCCAGCTCGGGACAGTTGAACACTGAAGCTTTCTTT. Looking up the rest from reference TRBV2 and TRBJ1-1 gives the full variable domain: EPEVTQTPSHQVTQMGQEVILRCVPISNHLYFYWYRQILGQKVEFLVSFYNNEISEKSEIFDDQFSVERPDGSNFTLKIRSTKLEDSAMYFCASSGQLNTEAFFGQGTRLTVV.

In its sample, this clone was seen a few times. This chain uses TRBV30 with TRBJ1-3; possible D gene TRBD1, 5 bases. The CDR3 has 14 residues. CDR1 is GTSNPN, CDR2 SVGIG, per germline (reference sequence). V dropped 4 bases and J dropped 0 bases, with 10 bases sitting between them. CDR3 protein: CAWNGHISGNTIYF. In DNA, the CDR3 is TGTGCCTGGAATGGACACATCTCTGGAAACACCATATATTTT.

This clone was picked up a small number of times. This sequence joins TRBV7-8 and TRBJ2-7; 9 bases line up with TRBD1. In germline, CDR1 is SGHVS, CDR2 FQNEAQ. The CDR3 spans 16 residues. J was trimmed by 6 bases and V by 1 base; bases with no gene match: 10. The DNA for the CDR3 is TGTGCCAGCAGCTTAGTAGGTTCTGACAGGGGGTCCGAGCAGTACTTC. Its protein product is CASSLVGSDRGSEQYF.

This clone has a single count. The chain carries TRBV7-6 and TRBJ2-5, with D perhaps TRBD2 (5 bases). The ends were cut back, 5 bases at V and 5 bases at J, with 15 bases in the middle. This CDR3 comprises 14 residues. Germline CDR1 SGHVS, CDR2 FNYEAQ. In nucleotides, the CDR3 is TGTGCCAGCAGCCAGGAGGTGGTTTCGGAGACCCAGTACTTC. This translates into CASSQEVVSETQYF.

The J gene is TRBJ1-1, the V gene TRBV5-1, with 9 nucleotides matching TRBD1. V gave up 2 bases and J gave up 1 base; unmatched junction bases: 15. The CDR3 is made up of 19 amino acids. Germline CDR1 is SGHRS and CDR2 is YFSETQ. CDR3 bases: TGCGCCAGCAGCTTACCCAAAGCCCAAGACAGGGGGACGAACACTGAAGCTTTCTTT. The encoded protein is CASSLPKAQDRGTNTEAFF. The whole variable domain, remainder taken from reference TRBV5-1 and TRBJ1-1, is KAGVTQTPRYLIKTRGQQVTLSCSPISGHRSVSWYQQTPGQGLQFLFEYFSETQRNKGNFPGRFSGRQFSNSRSEMNVSTLELGDSALYLCASSLPKAQDRGTNTEAFFGQGTRLTVV.

The CDR3: CASSFRQLSYEQYF. The CDR3 bases are TGTGCCAGCAGTTTCCGACAGCTCTCCTACGAGCAGTACTTC. The chain joins TRBV27 to TRBJ2-7, with D perhaps matching TRBD1 (5 bases). Germline values: CDR1 MNHEY, CDR2 SMNVEV (reference sequence). Trimming took 3 bases from V and 0 from J, leaving 9 bases between them. There are 14 residues in the CDR3.

V usage is TRBV6-6 and J usage is TRBJ2-7; 7 bases agree with TRBD1. The CDR3 has 14 residues. The trim removed 7 bases at V and 6 bases at J, leaving 12 bases unmatched. Germline CDR1 is MNHNY and CDR2 is SVGAGI (reference sequence). The CDR3 coding sequence is TGTGCCAGCACCTATGATCCAGGGGGTCGCGAGCAGTACTTC. Its translation is CASTYDPGGREQYF.

The chain carries TRBV10-3 and TRBJ2-5; D may be TRBD2 (6 bases). Trimming removed 5 bases from V and 1 base from J, with 20 bases in between. CDR1 and CDR2 (germline): ENHRY, SYGVKD. The CDR3 totals 17 residues. The CDR3 loop reads CAISSRARGEVQETQYF. The CDR3 coding sequence is TGTGCCATCAGTTCCCGGGCGCGGGGAGAGGTCCAAGAGACCCAGTACTTC.

This clone came up a few times. The chain combines TRBV6-1 with TRBJ1-5; D call uncertain. Germline V gene sequence: CDR1 MNHNS, CDR2 SASEGT. CDR3 length: 14 amino acids. The V end lost 3 bases, the J end lost 2 bases, and 8 bases lay between the germline ends. This CDR3 reads CASSEVGGNQPQHF. DNA of the CDR3: TGTGCCAGCAGTGAGGTCGGGGGCAATCAGCCCCAGCATTTT.

V and J are TRBV18 and TRBJ1-3; no firm D call. Trimming pared 3 bases from V and 4 bases from J, leaving 7 bases between. The CDR3 consists of 13 residues. The germline CDR1 and CDR2 sequences are KGHSH and LQKENI. CDR3 nucleotides: TGTGCCAGCTCACCTGACAAGGGAAACACCATATATTTT. Amino acid sequence: CASSPDKGNTIYF.

V is TRBV2 and J is TRBJ1-2, with TRBD1 as a possible D gene (5 bases). The ends were cut back, 1 base at V and 0 bases at J, with 9 bases in the middle. Germline CDR1 is SNHLY and CDR2 is FYNNEI. The CDR3 spans 15 residues. This CDR3 reads CASSEVQGTNYGYTF. For the CDR3, the DNA is TGTGCCAGCAGTGAAGTTCAGGGAACTAACTATGGCTACACCTTC.

The genes are TRBV9 and TRBJ2-2; D perhaps matches TRBD2 (5 bases). V lost 3 bases, J lost 4 bases, and 7 bases lay in between. This CDR3 has 13 amino acids. Germline V gene lookup returns CDR1 SGDLS and CDR2 YYNGEE. The CDR3 DNA is TGTGCCAGCAGCGGGGCGGGCACCGGGGAGCTGTTTTTT. This codes for CASSGAGTGELFF.

With respect to this clone: Relative to the germline gene, one junction end is altered; a read error may explain this. The chain recombines TRBV7-9 with TRBJ1-4, with D hard to call. Per germline, CDR1 SEHNR and CDR2 FQNEAQ (reference sequence). The CDR3 covers 14 residues. The CDR3 DNA reads TGTTCCAGCAGCGCTACAGCAACTAATGAAAAACTGTTTTTT. The encoded protein is CSSSATATNEKLFF.

This clone was counted a few times. The rearrangement links TRBV9 to TRBJ2-4; 12 nucleotides match TRBD2. The V gene's germline CDR1 is SGDLS and CDR2 YYNGEE. CDR3 length equals 15 residues. Trimming removed 2 bases from V and 11 bases from J; junction bases left unmatched: 8. The CDR3 region is CASSVGPSGGVVQYF. In DNA, the CDR3 is TGTGCCAGCAGCGTCGGTCCTAGCGGGGGGGTAGTTCAGTACTTC.

Concerning this clone itself: Germline and junction disagree at one end, which may indicate a read error. V usage is TRBV5-1 and J usage is TRBJ1-2, with TRBD1 matching 9 bases. The CDR3 is 13 residues long. Germline CDR1 reads SGHRS; CDR2 reads YFSETQ. The DNA for the CDR3 is TGCGCCAACAGCGCGGGACAGGGCTATGGCTACACCTTC. Amino acids: CANSAGQGYGYTF.

This sequence joins TRBV7-2 and TRBJ2-3; 9 nucleotides align to TRBD2. The CDR3 has 16 amino acids. Germline CDR1 and CDR2: SGHTA and FQGNSA. Germline trimming cut 1 base from V and 1 base from J; bases unmatched to any gene: 3. The CDR3 DNA reads TGTGCCAGCAGCTTAGTAGCGGGGGCGGGCACAGATACGCAGTATTTT. It encodes CASSLVAGAGTDTQYF.

This rearrangement joins TRBV27 to TRBJ1-1; 8 bases fit TRBD1. This CDR3 has 14 amino acids. With V trimmed by 7 bases and J by 3 bases, 7 bases remained unmatched. Germline CDR1 reads MNHEY; CDR2 reads SMNVEV (reference sequence). The CDR3 DNA is TGTGCCAGCAATCAGGGGGCAGGTTACACTGAAGCTTTCTTT. Translation gives CASNQGAGYTEAFF.

The rearrangement uses TRBV11-3 and TRBJ2-2, with 12 bases lining up with TRBD1. V dropped 6 bases and J dropped 3; count of bases not matched to a gene: 5. Germline V gene sequence: CDR1 SGHNT, CDR2 YENEEA. The CDR3 has 16 residues. This CDR3 reads CASRAGTGGDTGELFF. CDR3 in DNA: TGTGCCAGCAGGGCCGGGACAGGGGGCGACACCGGGGAGCTGTTTTTT.

The rearrangement joins TRBV27 to TRBJ2-3; the match to TRBD2 covers 7 bases. V lost 2 bases, J lost 11 bases, and 7 bases stayed unmatched. Germline V gene lookup returns CDR1 MNHEY and CDR2 SMNVEV (reference sequence). This CDR3 has 13 amino acids. CDR3 coding DNA: TGTGCCAGCAGTTTAGGGGGGGTTAATAGGCAGTATTTT. The encoded protein is CASSLGGVNRQYF.

The gene calls are TRBV6-5 and TRBJ1-2, with unresolved D. CDR3 size: 13 residues. V gave up 6 bases and J gave up 2 bases, with 10 bases separating them. Germline V gives CDR1 MNHEY, CDR2 SVGAGI. CDR3 sequence: CASRNGRNYGYTF. The CDR3 nucleotides are TGTGCCAGCAGGAACGGCAGGAACTATGGCTACACCTTC.

The gene calls are TRBV5-6 and TRBJ2-1; D possibly corresponds to TRBD2 (6 bases). This CDR3 region has 14 residues. Per the germline V gene, CDR1 is SGHDT and CDR2 is YYEEEE. Trimming took 4 bases from V and 6 from J, leaving 14 bases between them. The CDR3 loop reads CASSAPFSGNEQFF. In nucleotides, the CDR3 is TGTGCCAGCAGCGCCCCGTTTAGCGGCAATGAGCAGTTCTTC. Full variable domain (remainder filled in from reference TRBV5-6 and TRBJ2-1): DAGVTQSPTHLIKTRGQQVTLRCSPKSGHDTVSWYQQALGQGPQFIFQYYEEEERQRGNFPDRFSGHQFPNYSSELNVNALLLGDSALYLCASSAPFSGNEQFFGPGTRLTVL.